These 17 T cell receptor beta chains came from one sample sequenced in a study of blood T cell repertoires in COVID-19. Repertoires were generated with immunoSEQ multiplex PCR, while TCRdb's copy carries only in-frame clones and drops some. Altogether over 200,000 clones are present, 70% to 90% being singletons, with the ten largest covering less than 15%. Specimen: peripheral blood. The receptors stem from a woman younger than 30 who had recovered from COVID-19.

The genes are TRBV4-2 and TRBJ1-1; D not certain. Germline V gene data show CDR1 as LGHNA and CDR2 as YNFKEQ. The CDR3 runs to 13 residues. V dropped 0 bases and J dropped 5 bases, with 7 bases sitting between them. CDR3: CASSQDLATEAFF. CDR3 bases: TGTGCCAGCAGCCAAGATCTAGCAACTGAAGCTTTCTTT.

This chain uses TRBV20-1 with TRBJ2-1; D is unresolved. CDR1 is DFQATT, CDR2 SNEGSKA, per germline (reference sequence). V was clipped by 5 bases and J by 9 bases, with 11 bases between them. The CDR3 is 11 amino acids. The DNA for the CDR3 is TGCAGTGCTCCAAACATTGGTGAGCAGTTCTTC. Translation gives CSAPNIGEQFF.

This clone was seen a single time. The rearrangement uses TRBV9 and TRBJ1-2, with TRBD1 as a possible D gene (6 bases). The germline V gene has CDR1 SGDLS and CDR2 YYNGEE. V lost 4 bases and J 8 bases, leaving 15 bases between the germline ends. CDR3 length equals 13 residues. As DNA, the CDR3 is TGTGCCAGCAGCCCCGCCGGGACACCCGGCTACACCTTC. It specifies CASSPAGTPGYTF.

The CDR3 nucleotides are TGCGCCAGCAGCCAAGAACTCGGGGTTCCCTACGAGCAGTACTTC. Residues: CASSQELGVPYEQYF. This rearrangement joins TRBV4-3 to TRBJ2-7, with D maybe TRBD2 (5 bases). CDR1 LGHNA and CDR2 YSLEER come from the germline V gene. Trimming shortened V by 0 bases and J by 2 bases, and 11 bases separated the two germline ends. The CDR3 length is 15 residues.

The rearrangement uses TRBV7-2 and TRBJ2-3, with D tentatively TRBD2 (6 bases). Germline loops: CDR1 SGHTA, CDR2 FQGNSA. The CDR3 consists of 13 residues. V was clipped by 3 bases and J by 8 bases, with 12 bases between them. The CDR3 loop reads CASSFRLDGTQYF. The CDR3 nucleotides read TGTGCCAGCAGCTTCCGACTAGACGGTACGCAGTATTTT.

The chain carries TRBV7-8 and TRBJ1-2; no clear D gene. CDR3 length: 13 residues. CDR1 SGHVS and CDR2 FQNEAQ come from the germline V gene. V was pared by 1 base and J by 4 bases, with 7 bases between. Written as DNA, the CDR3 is TGTGCCAGCAGCTTAGACAGCTTCTATGGCTACACCTTC. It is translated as CASSLDSFYGYTF.

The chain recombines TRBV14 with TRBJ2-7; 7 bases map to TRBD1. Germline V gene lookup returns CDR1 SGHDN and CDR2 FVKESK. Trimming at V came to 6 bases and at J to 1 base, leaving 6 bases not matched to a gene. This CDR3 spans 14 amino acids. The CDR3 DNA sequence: TGTGCCAGCAGGCGGACAGGTCGATCCTACGAGCAGTACTTC. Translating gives CASRRTGRSYEQYF.

The CDR3 reads CASSIGAVSGNTIYF. CDR3 sequence (DNA): TGTGCCAGTAGTATAGGGGCAGTCTCTGGAAACACCATATATTTT. The rearrangement links TRBV19 to TRBJ1-3; D ambiguous. The V gene lost 1 base and the J gene lost 0 bases, with 7 bases spanning the gap. Germline V gives CDR1 LNHDA, CDR2 SQIVND (reference sequence). This CDR3 has 15 residues.

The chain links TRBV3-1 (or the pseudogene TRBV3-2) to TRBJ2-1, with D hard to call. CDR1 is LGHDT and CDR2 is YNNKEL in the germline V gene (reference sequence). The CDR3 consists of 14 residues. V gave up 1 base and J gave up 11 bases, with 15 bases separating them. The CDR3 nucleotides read TGTGCCAGCAGCCAAGGGTATAGGCGGAGACAGCAGTTCTTC. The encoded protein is CASSQGYRRRQQFF.

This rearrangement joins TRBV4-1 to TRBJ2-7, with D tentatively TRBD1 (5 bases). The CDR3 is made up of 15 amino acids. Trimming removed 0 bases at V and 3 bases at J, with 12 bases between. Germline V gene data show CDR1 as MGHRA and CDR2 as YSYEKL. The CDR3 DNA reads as TGCGCCAGCAGCCAAGACACAGGACCCGGCTACGAGCAGTACTTC. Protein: CASSQDTGPGYEQYF.

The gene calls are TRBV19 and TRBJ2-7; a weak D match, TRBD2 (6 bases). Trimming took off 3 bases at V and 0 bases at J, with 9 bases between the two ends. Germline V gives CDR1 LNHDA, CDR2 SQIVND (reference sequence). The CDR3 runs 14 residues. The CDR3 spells CASSIAGSSYEQYF. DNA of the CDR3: TGTGCCAGTAGTATCGCGGGAAGCTCCTACGAGCAGTACTTC.

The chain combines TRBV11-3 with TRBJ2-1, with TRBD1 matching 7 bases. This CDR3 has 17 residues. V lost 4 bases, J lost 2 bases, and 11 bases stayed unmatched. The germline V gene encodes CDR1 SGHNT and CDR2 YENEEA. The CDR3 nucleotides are TGTGCCAGCAGCTCCGAAACCCGACAGGGAACCTACAATGAGCAGTTCTTC. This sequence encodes CASSSETRQGTYNEQFF.

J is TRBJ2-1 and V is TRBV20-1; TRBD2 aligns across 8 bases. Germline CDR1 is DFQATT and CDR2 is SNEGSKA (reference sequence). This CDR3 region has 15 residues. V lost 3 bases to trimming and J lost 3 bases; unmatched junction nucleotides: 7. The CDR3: CSASRGLEGYNEQFF. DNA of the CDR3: TGCAGTGCTAGTAGGGGACTAGAGGGCTACAATGAGCAGTTCTTC.

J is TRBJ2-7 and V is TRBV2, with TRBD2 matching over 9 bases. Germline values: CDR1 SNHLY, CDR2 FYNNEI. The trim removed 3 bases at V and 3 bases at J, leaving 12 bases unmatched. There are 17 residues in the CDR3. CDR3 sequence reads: CASSDRGSGSGFYEQYF. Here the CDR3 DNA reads TGTGCCAGCAGTGACCGCGGTAGCGGGAGCGGTTTCTACGAGCAGTACTTC.

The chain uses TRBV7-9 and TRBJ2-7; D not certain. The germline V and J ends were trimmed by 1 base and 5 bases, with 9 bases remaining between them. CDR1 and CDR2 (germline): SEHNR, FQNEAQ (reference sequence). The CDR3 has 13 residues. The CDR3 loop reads CASSLGRVNEQYF. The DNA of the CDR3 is TGTGCCAGCAGCTTAGGTCGAGTCAACGAGCAGTACTTC. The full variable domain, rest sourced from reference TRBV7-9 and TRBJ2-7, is DTGVSQNPRHKITKRGQNVTFRCDPISEHNRLYWYRQTLGQGPEFLTYFQNEAQLEKSRLLSDRFSAERPKGSFSTLEIQRTEQGDSAMYLCASSLGRVNEQYFGPGTRLTVT.

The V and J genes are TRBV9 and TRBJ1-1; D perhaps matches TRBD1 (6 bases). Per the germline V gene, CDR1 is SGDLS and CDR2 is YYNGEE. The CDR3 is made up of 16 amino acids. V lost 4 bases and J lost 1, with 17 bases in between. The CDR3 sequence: CASSYIRLGQNTEAFF. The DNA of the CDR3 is TGTGCCAGCAGCTATATTCGGTTGGGACAGAACACTGAAGCTTTCTTT.

The CDR3 coding sequence is TGCGCCAGCAGTGAGAATAAAAGGGGTAGGGCTTTCTTT. It translates to CASSENKRGRAFF. The V call is TRBV10-2, the J call TRBJ1-1, with a tentative D call TRBD1 (5 bases). This CDR3 contains 13 residues. Germline CDR1 WSHSY, CDR2 SAAADI. Trimming took off 2 bases at V and 11 bases at J, with 15 bases between the two ends.